This entry describes one T cell receptor beta chain. The data belong to a study of T cells in Graves' hyperthyroidism and ophthalmopathy. PBMCs were sourced from about 10 ml fresh peripheral blood. Amplified TCR beta CDR3 regions derived from RNA transcripts. The HTBI set primed first-round TCR CDR3 RT-PCR. MiXCR, applied by TCRdb to the multiplex PCR reads, yields one record per CDR3 protein. The data contain around 400,000 distinct CDR3 sequences, 20% to 25% of them seen just once; the ten biggest clones take up about 70%. The V and J ends lost 4 bases and 6 bases respectively, with 16 bases between them. Germline CDR1 and CDR2: MNHEY and SMNVEV (reference sequence). This CDR3 is 14 amino acids long.

Input material: blood. The chain joins TRBV27 to TRBJ2-7; D uncertain. This TCR was recovered from a man aged 45-65 years with Graves' hyperthyroidism. DNA for the CDR3: TGTGCCAGCAGTTCCGAACTCGAACCTTTCGAGCAGTACTTC. As protein: CASSSELEPFEQYF.